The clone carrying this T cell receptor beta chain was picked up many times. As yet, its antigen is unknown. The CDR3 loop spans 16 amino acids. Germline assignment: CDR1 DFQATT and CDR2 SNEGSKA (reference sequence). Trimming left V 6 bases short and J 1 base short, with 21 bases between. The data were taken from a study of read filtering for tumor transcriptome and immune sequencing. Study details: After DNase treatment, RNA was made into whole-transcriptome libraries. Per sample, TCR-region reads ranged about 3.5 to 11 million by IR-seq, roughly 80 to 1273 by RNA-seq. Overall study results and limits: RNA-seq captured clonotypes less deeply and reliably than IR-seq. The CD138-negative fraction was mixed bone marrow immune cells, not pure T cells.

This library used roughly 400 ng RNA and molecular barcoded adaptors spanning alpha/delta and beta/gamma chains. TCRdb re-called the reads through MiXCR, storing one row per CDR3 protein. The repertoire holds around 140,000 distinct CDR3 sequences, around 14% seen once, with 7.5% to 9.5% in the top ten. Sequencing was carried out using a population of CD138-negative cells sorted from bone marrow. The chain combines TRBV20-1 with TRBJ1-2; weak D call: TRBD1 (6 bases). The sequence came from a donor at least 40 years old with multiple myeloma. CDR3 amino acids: CSASNSGQNYNYGYTF. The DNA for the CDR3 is TGCAGTGCAAGCAACTCCGGACAGAACTATAACTATGGCTACACCTTC.